This T cell receptor beta chain was captured by sequencing in a study of T cell responses to AZD1222 COVID-19 vaccine. Sequencing used immunoSEQ multiplex PCR; TCRdb keeps in-frame clones, though not all of them. The sample holds roughly 100,000 clones, roughly nine tenths seen once. CDR1 is SGDLS, CDR2 YYNGEE, per germline. Trimming shortened V by 1 base and J by 6 bases, and 8 bases separated the two germline ends. The CDR3 contains 13 residues. This sequence was found in an adult who received the AZD1222 COVID-19 vaccine. Sample: peripheral blood, taken 28 days after the second AZD1222 dose. V is TRBV9 and J is TRBJ2-1; D is possibly TRBD2 (6 bases). This CDR3 is CASSVQTSNEQFF. CDR3 bases: TGTGCCAGCAGCGTACAGACTAGCAATGAGCAGTTCTTC.